This TCR beta chain originates from a study of human T cells and chemical hapten exposure. Study-wide results and limits: TCRs above 1 in 1000 frequency stayed constant with DPC sensitization.

Time point defined: patch test 3, about 24 weeks after DPC sensitization. Treatment specified: therapeutic diphenylcyclopropenone sensitization with weekly scalp DPC. The donor pool consisted of alopecia patients aged 18 to 70 years, considered suitable for DPC. Note on this clonotype: What it recognizes is unknown.

TCRdb analysed the RACE reads with MiXCR anew, one entry per CDR3 protein. Of roughly 130,000 distinct CDR3 sequences in the sample, around 11% were seen once. Per germline, CDR1 SQVTM and CDR2 ANQGSEA. CDR3 length equals 14 residues. V trimming: 3 bases; J trimming: 8 bases; junction bases outside the gene matches: 7. The chain joins TRBV29-1 to TRBJ2-1; 10 bases are a match to TRBD2. The clonotype originates from a woman between 50 and 59 years old with alopecia areata. Some clones in this sample may be carry-over from other donors' samples. This sample comprised whole blood, obtained in connection with sensitization to the hapten diphenylcyclopropenone (DPC). This CDR3 reads CSVDPSGSIYEQFF. The CDR3 bases are TGCAGCGTTGATCCTAGCGGGAGTATCTATGAGCAGTTCTTC.